A selection of T cell receptor beta chains follows, all from one sample in a study of T cell changes during pregnancy in multiple sclerosis. Repertoires were generated with immunoSEQ multiplex PCR, while TCRdb's copy carries only in-frame clones and drops some. The repertoire holds around 69,000 clones, with over 80% as singletons. The sample here was peripheral blood, taken in the first trimester of pregnancy. The receptors originated from a female donor with multiple sclerosis, enrolled in a pregnancy study. Each CDR3 is given with its conserved first and last residue. D genes are given only for firm matches. Only some rows state a clone size, as once, few, many or a class for expanded clones.

j_call v_call d_call clone_size cdr3_aa cdr3_nt
TRBJ2-2 TRBV29-1 TRBD1 NA CSAGTGLNTGELFF TGCAGCGCGGGGACAGGCTTGAACACCGGGGAGCTGTTTTTT
TRBJ1-1 TRBV19 NA NA CASTLSGVSVVNTEAFF TGTGCCAGTACTCTCTCGGGGGTCTCGGTTGTGAACACTGAAGCTTTCTTT
TRBJ2-2 TRBV7-3 NA NA CASSLGSNTGELFF TGTGCCAGCAGTCTCGGGAGTAACACCGGGGAGCTGTTTTTT
TRBJ2-7 TRBV2 NA NA CASKRTESSYEQYF TGTGCCAGCAAACGGACAGAGAGCTCCTACGAGCAGTACTTC
TRBJ2-6 TRBV7-9 NA NA CASSSQGMSSGANVLTF TGTGCCAGCAGCTCCCAGGGCATGAGCTCTGGGGCCAACGTCCTGACTTTC
TRBJ2-5 TRBV7-3 TRBD1 NA CASSPFGQGETQYF TGTGCCAGCAGCCCTTTCGGACAGGGTGAGACCCAGTACTTC
TRBJ2-1 TRBV5-1 NA NA CASSLKGGGPSDDNEQFF TGCGCCAGCAGCTTGAAAGGTGGGGGCCCCTCTGATGACAATGAGCAGTTCTTC
TRBJ2-6 TRBV6-5 NA once CASSSQGAGANVLTF TGTGCCAGCAGTTCACAGGGAGCTGGGGCCAACGTCCTGACTTTC
TRBJ2-7 TRBV2 NA NA CASRPPVGGREQYF TGTGCCAGCAGGCCTCCCGTGGGGGGTAGAGAGCAGTACTTC
TRBJ1-4 TRBV4-2 NA NA CASSQVGYREEHSNEKLFF TGTGCCAGCAGCCAAGTGGGGTACCGGGAGGAGCATTCTAATGAAAAACTGTTTTTT
TRBJ1-2 TRBV6-6 NA NA CASSYPEAAGYGYTF TGTGCCAGCAGTTACCCGGAGGCCGCCGGCTATGGCTACACCTTC
TRBJ2-3 TRBV9 TRBD2 NA CASSGAGATDTQYF TGTGCCAGCAGCGGAGCGGGAGCGACAGATACGCAGTATTTT
TRBJ1-1 TRBV19 NA NA CASSKDKDTEAFF TGTGCCAGTAGTAAGGACAAGGACACTGAAGCTTTCTTT
TRBJ1-1 TRBV6-1 TRBD1 NA CASRPGTGPPEAFF TGTGCCAGCAGACCCGGGACAGGCCCCCCCGAAGCTTTCTTT
TRBJ2-2 TRBV11-2 TRBD1 NA CASSGQVDNTGELFF TGTGCCAGCAGCGGACAGGTGGACAACACCGGGGAGCTGTTTTTT
TRBJ2-1 TRBV9 NA NA CASSPREFAEQFF TGTGCCAGCAGCCCCAGGGAATTCGCTGAGCAGTTCTTC
TRBJ2-7 TRBV2 NA NA CASTKDNYEQYF TGTGCCAGCACTAAGGACAACTACGAGCAGTACTTC
TRBJ2-1 TRBV30 TRBD2 NA CAWRTSTYNEQFF TGTGCCTGGAGGACTAGCACCTACAATGAGCAGTTCTTC
TRBJ2-7 TRBV28 NA NA CASSLQRDFQTYEQYF TGTGCCAGCAGTTTACAACGGGACTTTCAGACCTACGAGCAGTACTTC
TRBJ2-3 TRBV28 NA NA CASSLYFDSKSTDTQYF TGTGCCAGCAGTTTATATTTCGACAGTAAGAGCACAGATACGCAGTATTTT
TRBJ2-1 TRBV13 NA NA CASSGKRHNEQFF TGTGCCAGCAGCGGTAAGCGGCACAATGAGCAGTTCTTC
TRBJ2-6 TRBV9 NA NA CASSVGRGGSGANVLTF TGTGCCAGCAGCGTAGGGAGGGGAGGCTCTGGGGCCAACGTCCTGACTTTC
TRBJ1-5 TRBV18 NA once CASSLQKYQPQHF TGTGCCAGCTCACTTCAGAAATACCAGCCCCAGCATTTT
TRBJ2-1 TRBV6-1 TRBD2 NA CASSETSGYNEQFF TGTGCCAGCAGTGAAACTAGCGGCTACAATGAGCAGTTCTTC
TRBJ1-3 TRBV6-5 NA once CASTQQGWGGNTIYF TGTGCCAGCACCCAACAGGGCTGGGGGGGAAACACCATATATTTT
TRBJ2-3 TRBV11-2 NA few CASSPGWGVSGITDTQYF TGTGCCAGCAGCCCGGGTTGGGGGGTGAGCGGAATCACAGATACGCAGTATTTT
TRBJ1-1 TRBV9 NA NA CASSADRQDLNTEAFF TGTGCCAGCAGCGCGGACAGACAGGACTTGAACACTGAAGCTTTCTTT
TRBJ2-1 TRBV7-3 TRBD2 NA CASSLRLAGNDEQFF TGTGCCAGCAGCCTACGACTAGCGGGAAACGATGAGCAGTTCTTC
TRBJ1-1 TRBV11-3 NA NA CASSSKTGNTEAFF TGTGCCAGCAGCTCAAAGACAGGGAACACTGAAGCTTTCTTT
TRBJ1-4 TRBV6-5 NA NA CASSYSSGNEKLFF TGTGCCAGCAGTTACTCGTCAGGGAACGAAAAACTGTTTTTT
TRBJ2-2 TRBV5-1 TRBD2 NA CASSLLAGGTGELFF TGCGCCAGCAGCTTACTAGCGGGAGGCACCGGGGAGCTGTTTTTT
TRBJ2-3 TRBV11-1 TRBD2 NA CASRKLASGSSTDTQYF TGTGCCAGCAGGAAGTTGGCTAGCGGGAGCTCTACAGATACGCAGTATTTT
TRBJ2-3 TRBV2 NA NA CASSAADTQYF TGTGCCAGCAGTGCGGCAGATACGCAGTATTTT